The 15 T cell receptor beta chains given below trace back to one sample, sequenced in a study of regulatory T cells. Regarding the study as a whole: In CD3G-deficient patients, conventional CD4+ T cells were enriched for hydrophobic CDR3 residues at positions 6 and 7.

The PCR used 52 TRBV and 13 TRBJ primers. Produced via immunoSEQ multiplex PCR; TCRdb's table is partial and in-frame only. In the table there are 20,000 to 25,000 clones, around nine tenths of which are singletons. No cognate antigen is known for these TCRs. Sequenced input: conventional CD4+ T cells sorted from blood. These receptor sequences come from a child aged 10-17 years with CD3G deficiency.

V usage is TRBV28 and J usage is TRBJ2-5, with 8 positions matching TRBD2. Trimming cost V 5 bases and J 3 bases; bases outside gene matches: 11. In germline, CDR1 is MDHEN, CDR2 SYDVKM. CDR3 size: 16 residues. This chain's CDR3 is CASSIGRGVQEETQYF. Here the CDR3 DNA reads TGTGCCAGCAGTATCGGGAGGGGGGTACAAGAAGAGACCCAGTACTTC.

This rearrangement joins TRBV28 to TRBJ2-3, with D uncertain. Per germline, CDR1 MDHEN and CDR2 SYDVKM. Trimming stripped 2 bases from V and 2 bases from J, with 5 bases between. The CDR3 sequence is 13 residues long. The CDR3 here is CASSLEFTDTQYF. CDR3 sequence (DNA): TGTGCCAGCAGTTTAGAGTTCACAGATACGCAGTATTTT. Full variable domain (remainder filled in from reference TRBV28 and TRBJ2-3): DVKVTQSSRYLVKRTGEKVFLECVQDMDHENMFWYRQDPGLGLRLIYFSYDVKMKEKGDIPEGYSVSREKKERFSLILESASTNQTSMYLCASSLEFTDTQYFGPGTRLTVL.

A single count supports this clone. The chain employs TRBV7-8 and TRBJ2-2; no firm D call. Germline values: CDR1 SGHVS, CDR2 FQNEAQ. V was clipped by 1 base and J by 1 base, with 7 bases between them. This CDR3 comprises 15 residues. CDR3: CASSLGQRNTGELFF. Written as DNA, the CDR3 is TGTGCCAGCAGCTTAGGGCAGCGGAACACCGGGGAGCTGTTTTTT.

The chain joins TRBV28 to TRBJ2-7; 9 bases align to TRBD1. The CDR3 loop spans 15 amino acids. With V trimmed by 5 bases and J by 5 bases, 10 bases remained unmatched. Germline V lookup: CDR1 MDHEN, CDR2 SYDVKM. In DNA, the CDR3 is TGTGCCAGCAGTCCAACAGGGGGCGGGTCGGACGAGCAGTACTTC. Its protein product is CASSPTGGGSDEQYF.

The chain is built from TRBV5-1 and TRBJ2-2; the D is unclear. The V end lost 2 bases, the J end lost 2 bases, and 1 base lay between the germline ends. In germline, CDR1 is SGHRS, CDR2 YFSETQ. CDR3 length equals 12 residues. This CDR3 reads CASSFNTGELFF. The DNA of the CDR3 is TGCGCCAGCAGCTTTAACACCGGGGAGCTGTTTTTT.

This chain uses TRBV2 with TRBJ2-7, with 10 positions matching TRBD2. The V gene's germline CDR1 is SNHLY and CDR2 FYNNEI. The CDR3 runs to 18 residues. V gave up 8 bases and J gave up 0 bases; unmatched junction bases: 16. In DNA form, the CDR3 reads TGTGCCAGCGTCCAACCTCGGACTAGCGGAAGGAGCTCCTACGAGCAGTACTTC. It specifies CASVQPRTSGRSSYEQYF. Using reference TRBV2 and TRBJ2-7 for the parts outside the CDR3, the full variable domain is EPEVTQTPSHQVTQMGQEVILRCVPISNHLYFYWYRQILGQKVEFLVSFYNNEISEKSEIFDDQFSVERPDGSNFTLKIRSTKLEDSAMYFCASVQPRTSGRSSYEQYFGPGTRLTVT.

The chain employs TRBV5-1 and TRBJ2-5; possible D gene TRBD2, 6 bases. Germline V gives CDR1 SGHRS, CDR2 YFSETQ. V lost 0 bases and J lost 5, with 14 bases in between. The CDR3 has 15 residues. DNA for the CDR3: TGCGCCAGCAGCTTGGAATCAGTTGGAGGGGAGACCCAGTACTTC. It specifies CASSLESVGGETQYF.

The chain employs TRBV2 and TRBJ2-7; 9 nucleotides match TRBD1. J was trimmed by 2 bases and V by 6 bases; bases with no gene match: 8. CDR3 length: 15 amino acids. The germline V gene encodes CDR1 SNHLY and CDR2 FYNNEI. Here the CDR3 reads CASRPGTGSTYEQYF. In DNA, the CDR3 is TGTGCCAGCAGACCCGGGACAGGGTCCACCTACGAGCAGTACTTC. Filled out from reference TRBV2 and TRBJ2-7, the complete variable domain reads EPEVTQTPSHQVTQMGQEVILRCVPISNHLYFYWYRQILGQKVEFLVSFYNNEISEKSEIFDDQFSVERPDGSNFTLKIRSTKLEDSAMYFCASRPGTGSTYEQYFGPGTRLTVT.

The rearrangement uses TRBV30 and TRBJ2-3; 11 nucleotides match TRBD2. In germline, CDR1 is GTSNPN, CDR2 SVGIG (reference sequence). The CDR3 extends over 17 amino acids. J was trimmed by 1 base and V by 0 bases; bases with no gene match: 6. CDR3 loop: CAWSVFGSGRGTDTQYF. CDR3 nucleotides: TGTGCCTGGAGTGTTTTCGGTAGCGGGAGGGGCACAGATACGCAGTATTTT.

This sequence joins TRBV19 and TRBJ2-1; maybe TRBD2 (5 bases). The CDR3 covers 14 residues. Trimming took 6 bases from V and 5 from J, leaving 14 bases between them. Looked up from germline, CDR1 is LNHDA and CDR2 is SQIVND (reference sequence). The CDR3 is CASSPTWTHNEQFF. Written as DNA, the CDR3 is TGTGCCAGTAGCCCAACCTGGACTCACAATGAGCAGTTCTTC.

The CDR3 reads CASSLSGGLAYEQYF. The DNA for the CDR3 is TGTGCCAGCAGTTTATCAGGGGGCCTTGCCTACGAGCAGTACTTC. The genes are TRBV28 and TRBJ2-5, with 8 bases matching TRBD1. The J call may be faulty, since TRBJ2-7 better matches the DNA end. Germline CDR1 MDHEN, CDR2 SYDVKM. The CDR3 spans 15 residues.

The chain recombines TRBV5-1 with TRBJ2-7; no definite D call. The V end lost 5 bases, the J end lost 5 bases, and 14 bases lay between the germline ends. There are 13 residues in the CDR3. Germline assignment: CDR1 SGHRS and CDR2 YFSETQ. The CDR3 coding sequence is TGCGCCAGCAGATTAGGGCAGCTTGACGAGCAGTACTTC. It yields the protein CASRLGQLDEQYF.

This sequence joins TRBV27 and TRBJ2-1, with D unresolved. CDR3 length equals 11 residues. Trimming stripped 6 bases from V and 4 bases from J, with 4 bases between. The germline gives CDR1 MNHEY, CDR2 SMNVEV (reference sequence). CDR3 loop: CASRGYNEQFF. The CDR3 nucleotides are TGTGCCAGCAGGGGATACAATGAGCAGTTCTTC.

This rearrangement joins TRBV6-1 to TRBJ2-4, with unresolved D. This CDR3 region has 16 residues. Germline loops: CDR1 MNHNS, CDR2 SASEGT. Trimming left V 1 base short and J 1 base short, with 11 bases between. CDR3 sequence: CASSEGGRMAKNIQYF. CDR3 nucleotide sequence: TGTGCCAGCAGTGAAGGGGGAAGAATGGCCAAAAACATTCAGTACTTC.

V usage is TRBV5-1 and J usage is TRBJ2-7, with D possibly matching TRBD1 (7 bases). The CDR3 extends over 13 amino acids. The V end lost 1 base, the J end lost 6 bases, and 11 bases lay between the germline ends. Germline V gene lookup returns CDR1 SGHRS and CDR2 YFSETQ. For the CDR3, the DNA is TGCGCCAGCAGCTTGCTCAGGGGGGCCGAGCAGTACTTC. Encoded protein: CASSLLRGAEQYF.